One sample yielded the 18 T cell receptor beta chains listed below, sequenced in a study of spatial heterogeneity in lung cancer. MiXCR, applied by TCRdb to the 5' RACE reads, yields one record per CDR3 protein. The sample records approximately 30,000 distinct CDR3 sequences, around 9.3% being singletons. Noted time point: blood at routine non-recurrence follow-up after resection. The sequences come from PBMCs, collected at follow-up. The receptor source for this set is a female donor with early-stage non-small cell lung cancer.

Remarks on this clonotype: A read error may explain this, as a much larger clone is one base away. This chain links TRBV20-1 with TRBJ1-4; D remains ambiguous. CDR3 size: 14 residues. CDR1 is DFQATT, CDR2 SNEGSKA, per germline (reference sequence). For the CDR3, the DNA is TGCAGTGCCGAGGACGGCCGAACTAATGGAAAACTGTTTTTT. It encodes CSAEDGRTNGKLFF.

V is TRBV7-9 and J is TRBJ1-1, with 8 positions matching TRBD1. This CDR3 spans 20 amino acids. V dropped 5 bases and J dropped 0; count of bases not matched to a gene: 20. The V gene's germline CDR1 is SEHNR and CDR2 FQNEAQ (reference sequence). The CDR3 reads CASSGLTSGGEAAMNTEAFF. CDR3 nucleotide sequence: TGTGCCAGCAGCGGACTCACGTCAGGGGGCGAGGCAGCTATGAACACTGAAGCTTTCTTT.

CDR3 coding DNA: TGCAGTGCTAGAGATACTGACGGGACACTTTTCACAGATACGCAGTATTTT. It yields the protein CSARDTDGTLFTDTQYF. The chain uses TRBV20-1 and TRBJ2-3, with D possibly TRBD1 on 6 matching bases. CDR3 length: 17 amino acids. V was shortened by 0 bases and J by 2 bases, with 18 bases between the two germline ends. Germline assignment: CDR1 DFQATT and CDR2 SNEGSKA (reference sequence).

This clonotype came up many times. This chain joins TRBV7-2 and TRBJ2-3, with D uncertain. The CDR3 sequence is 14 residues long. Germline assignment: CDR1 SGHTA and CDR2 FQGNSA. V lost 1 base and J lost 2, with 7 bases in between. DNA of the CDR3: TGTGCCAGCAGCTTAGGACTCGCCACAGATACGCAGTATTTT. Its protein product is CASSLGLATDTQYF.

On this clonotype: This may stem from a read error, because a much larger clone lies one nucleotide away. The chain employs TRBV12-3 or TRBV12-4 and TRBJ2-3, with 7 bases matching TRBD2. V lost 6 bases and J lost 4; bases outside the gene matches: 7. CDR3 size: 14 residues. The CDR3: CASSLTGRADTQYF. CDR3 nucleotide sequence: TGTGCCAGCAGCCTGACGGGGAGGGCAGATACGCAGTATTTT.

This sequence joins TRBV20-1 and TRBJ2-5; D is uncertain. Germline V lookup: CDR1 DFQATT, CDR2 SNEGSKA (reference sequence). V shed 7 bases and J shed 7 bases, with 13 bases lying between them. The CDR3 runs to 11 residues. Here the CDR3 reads CSVASSGTQYF. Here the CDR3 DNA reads TGCAGTGTCGCAAGTTCCGGGACCCAGTACTTC.

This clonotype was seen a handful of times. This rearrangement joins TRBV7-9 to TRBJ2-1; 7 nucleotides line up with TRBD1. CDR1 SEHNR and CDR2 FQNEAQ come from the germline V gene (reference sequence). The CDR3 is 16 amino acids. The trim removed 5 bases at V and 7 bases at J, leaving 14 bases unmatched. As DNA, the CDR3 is TGTGCCAGCAGCACTGACTTAGGGACAGACCTGAATGAGCAGTTCTTC. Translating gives CASSTDLGTDLNEQFF.

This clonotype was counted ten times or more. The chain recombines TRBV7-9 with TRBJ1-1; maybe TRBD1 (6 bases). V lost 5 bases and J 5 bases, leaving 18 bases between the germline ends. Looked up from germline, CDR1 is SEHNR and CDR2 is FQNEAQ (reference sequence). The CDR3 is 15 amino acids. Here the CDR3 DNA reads TGTGCCAGCAGCCCAAAGTACAGGGTTGCGACTGAAGCTTTCTTT. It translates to CASSPKYRVATEAFF.

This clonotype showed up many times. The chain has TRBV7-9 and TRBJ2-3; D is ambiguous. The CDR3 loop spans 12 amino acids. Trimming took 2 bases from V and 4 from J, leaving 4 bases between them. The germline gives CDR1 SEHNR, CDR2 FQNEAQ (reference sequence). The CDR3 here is CASSLRADTQYF. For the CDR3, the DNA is TGTGCCAGCAGCTTAAGGGCAGATACGCAGTATTTT.

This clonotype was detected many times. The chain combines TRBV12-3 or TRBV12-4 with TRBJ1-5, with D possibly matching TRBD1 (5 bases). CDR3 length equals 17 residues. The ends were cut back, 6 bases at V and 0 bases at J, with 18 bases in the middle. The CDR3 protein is CASRESGNPYSNQPQHF. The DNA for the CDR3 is TGTGCCAGCAGAGAGTCAGGGAACCCTTATAGCAATCAGCCCCAGCATTTT.

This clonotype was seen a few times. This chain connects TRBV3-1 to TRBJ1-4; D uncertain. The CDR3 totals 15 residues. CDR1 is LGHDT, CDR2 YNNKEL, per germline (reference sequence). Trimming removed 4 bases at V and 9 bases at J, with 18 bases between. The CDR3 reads CASSPRGPNQKKLFF. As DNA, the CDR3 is TGTGCCAGCAGCCCACGAGGCCCGAACCAGAAAAAACTGTTTTTT.

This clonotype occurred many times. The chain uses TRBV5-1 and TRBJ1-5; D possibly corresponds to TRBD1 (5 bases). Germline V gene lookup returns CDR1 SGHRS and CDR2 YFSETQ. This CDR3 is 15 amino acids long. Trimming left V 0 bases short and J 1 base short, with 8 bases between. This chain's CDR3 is CASSLAGNSNQPQHF. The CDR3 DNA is TGCGCCAGCAGCTTGGCAGGGAACAGCAATCAGCCCCAGCATTTT. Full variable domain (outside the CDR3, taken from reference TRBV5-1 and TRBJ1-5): KAGVTQTPRYLIKTRGQQVTLSCSPISGHRSVSWYQQTPGQGLQFLFEYFSETQRNKGNFPGRFSGRQFSNSRSEMNVSTLELGDSALYLCASSLAGNSNQPQHFGDGTRLSIL.

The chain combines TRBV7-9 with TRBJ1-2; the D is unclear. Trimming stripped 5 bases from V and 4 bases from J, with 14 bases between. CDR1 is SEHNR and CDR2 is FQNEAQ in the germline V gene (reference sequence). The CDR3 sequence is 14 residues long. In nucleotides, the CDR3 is TGTGCCAGCAGCCCCCCGGGAAGGATCTATGGCTACACCTTC. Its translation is CASSPPGRIYGYTF.

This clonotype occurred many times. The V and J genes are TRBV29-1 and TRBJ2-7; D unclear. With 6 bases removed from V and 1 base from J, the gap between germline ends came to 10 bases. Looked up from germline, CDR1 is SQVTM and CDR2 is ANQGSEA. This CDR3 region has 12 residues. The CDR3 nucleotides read TGCAGCGTCCGGACGGTTTCCTACGAGCAGTACTTC. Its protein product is CSVRTVSYEQYF.

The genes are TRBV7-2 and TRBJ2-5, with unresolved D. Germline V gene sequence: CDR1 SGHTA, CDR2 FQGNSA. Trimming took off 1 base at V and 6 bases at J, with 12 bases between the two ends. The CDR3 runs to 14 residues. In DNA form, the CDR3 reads TGTGCCAGCAGCTTAGATCCTCTAGTCAAGACCCAGTACTTC. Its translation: CASSLDPLVKTQYF.

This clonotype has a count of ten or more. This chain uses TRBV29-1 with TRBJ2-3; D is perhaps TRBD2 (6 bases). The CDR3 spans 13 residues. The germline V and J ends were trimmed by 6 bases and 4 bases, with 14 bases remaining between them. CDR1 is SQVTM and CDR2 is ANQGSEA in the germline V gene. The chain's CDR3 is CSVRLAIADTQYF. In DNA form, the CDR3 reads TGCAGCGTGAGGCTAGCGATCGCAGATACGCAGTATTTT.

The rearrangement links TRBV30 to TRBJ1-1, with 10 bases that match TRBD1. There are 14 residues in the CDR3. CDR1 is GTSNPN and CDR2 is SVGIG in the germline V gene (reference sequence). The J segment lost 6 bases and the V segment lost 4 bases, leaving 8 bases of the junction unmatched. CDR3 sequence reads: CAWNFGQGVAEAFF. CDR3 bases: TGTGCCTGGAACTTTGGACAGGGGGTCGCTGAAGCTTTCTTT.

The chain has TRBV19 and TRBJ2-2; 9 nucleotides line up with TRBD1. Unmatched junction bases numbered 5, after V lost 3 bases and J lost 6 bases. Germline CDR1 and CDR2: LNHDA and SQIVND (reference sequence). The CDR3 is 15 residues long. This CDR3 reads CASSINRGQAGELFF. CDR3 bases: TGTGCCAGTAGTATCAACAGGGGGCAGGCCGGGGAGCTGTTTTTT.